These T cell receptor beta chains were read from a single sample in a study of T cell responses to AZD1222 COVID-19 vaccine. Libraries were prepared by immunoSEQ multiplex PCR; TCRdb keeps only in-frame clonotypes and omits some of them. The top ten clones hold around 4.9% of a sample with about 160,000 clones, 80% to 90% of them seen once. The specimen comprised peripheral blood, sampled on day 0 of AZD1222 vaccination. The receptors here all came from an adult in good health. Both conserved end residues are part of each CDR3. The D gene is left open where the match is weak. The size of a clone is reported for some rows only, either as once, few or many, or as a class for expanded clones.

clone_size,j_call,d_call,v_call,cdr3_aa,cdr3_nt
NA,TRBJ1-1,NA,TRBV7-8,CASSRGTPTEAFF,TGTGCCAGCAGCCGAGGGACACCTACTGAAGCTTTCTTT
few,TRBJ1-1,NA,TRBV2,CASTPHGNTEAFF,TGTGCCAGCACCCCCCATGGGAACACTGAAGCTTTCTTT
NA,TRBJ1-5,TRBD1,TRBV7-2,CASSQQGYQPQHF,TGTGCCAGCAGCCAACAGGGGTATCAGCCCCAGCATTTT
NA,TRBJ1-6,NA,TRBV6-5,CASSYSQGAGPSPLHF,TGTGCCAGCAGTTACTCACAAGGGGCCGGCCCCTCACCCCTCCACTTT
NA,TRBJ1-2,NA,TRBV27,CASSLGGQDGYTF,TGTGCCAGCAGTTTGGGGGGGCAAGATGGCTACACCTTC
NA,TRBJ1-2,NA,TRBV5-1,CASSLVSGSTNYGYTF,TGCGCCAGCAGCTTGGTATCAGGGTCCACTAACTATGGCTACACCTTC
NA,TRBJ1-1,NA,TRBV4-3,CASSQDWRGGEAFF,TGCGCCAGCAGCCAAGACTGGCGAGGGGGTGAAGCTTTCTTT
once,TRBJ1-1,NA,TRBV6-5,CASSYRVGTEAFF,TGTGCCAGCAGTTACAGGGTGGGCACTGAAGCTTTCTTT
NA,TRBJ2-1,NA,TRBV18,CASSPLLGNNEQFF,TGTGCCAGCTCACCACTGCTGGGTAACAATGAGCAGTTCTTC
NA,TRBJ1-5,NA,TRBV19,CASSMQRGGQPQHF,TGTGCCAGTAGTATGCAGAGGGGCGGGCAGCCCCAGCATTTT
NA,TRBJ1-1,NA,TRBV6-4,CASSQTGTPTEAFF,TGTGCCAGCAGCCAAACCGGGACCCCAACTGAAGCTTTCTTT
NA,TRBJ2-6,NA,TRBV7-9,CASSSHWGLGYSGANVLTF,TGTGCCAGCAGCTCTCACTGGGGCCTTGGATACTCTGGGGCCAACGTCCTGACTTTC
NA,TRBJ1-1,NA,TRBV14,CASSLGLNTEAFF,TGTGCCAGCAGCCTGGGCCTGAACACTGAAGCTTTCTTT
NA,TRBJ2-1,TRBD2,TRBV10-1,CASSDPSSGSNEQFF,TGCGCCAGCAGTGACCCCAGTAGCGGGAGCAATGAGCAGTTCTTC
few,TRBJ2-1,TRBD2,TRBV2,CASRIPLGGNEQFF,TGTGCCAGCAGGATACCCCTGGGGGGGAATGAGCAGTTCTTC
few,TRBJ2-2,NA,TRBV6-1,CASSEVSGNTGELFF,TGTGCCAGCAGTGAAGTTAGCGGGAACACCGGGGAGCTGTTTTTT
few,TRBJ1-5,NA,TRBV28,CASSNNQPQHF,TGTGCCAGCAGTAACAATCAGCCCCAGCATTTT
NA,TRBJ1-1,NA,TRBV6-6,CASSPRGNTEAFF,TGTGCCAGCAGCCCCCGCGGGAACACTGAAGCTTTCTTT
NA,TRBJ2-7,TRBD1,TRBV18,CASSRGQGSSYEQYF,TGTGCCAGCTCACGGGGACAGGGGAGCTCCTACGAGCAGTACTTC
NA,TRBJ1-1,NA,TRBV30,CAWSVNRNTEAFF,TGTGCCTGGAGTGTAAACAGAAACACTGAAGCTTTCTTT
NA,TRBJ2-1,TRBD2,TRBV15,CATSPSSGRGFSIEQFF,TGTGCCACCAGCCCGTCTAGCGGGAGAGGGTTCTCAATTGAGCAGTTCTTC
NA,TRBJ1-2,NA,TRBV7-9,CASSLEAGSGYTF,TGTGCCAGCAGCTTAGAAGCAGGGTCTGGCTACACCTTC
NA,TRBJ2-1,NA,TRBV19,CASSISTHDEQFF,TGTGCCAGTAGTATTAGCACACACGATGAGCAGTTCTTC
NA,TRBJ2-6,NA,TRBV5-1,CASSLGAGPTSGANVLTF,TGCGCCAGCAGCTTGGGGGCAGGGCCCACCTCTGGGGCCAACGTCCTGACTTTC
NA,TRBJ1-3,NA,TRBV27,CASSVSGPISGNTIYF,TGTGCCAGCAGTGTTTCCGGTCCCATCTCTGGAAACACCATATATTTT
NA,TRBJ1-2,TRBD1,TRBV9,CASSPRNLGTGNGYTF,TGTGCCAGCAGCCCGAGAAATCTCGGGACAGGAAATGGCTACACCTTC
NA,TRBJ2-2,TRBD2,TRBV27,CASSLLSGGTGELFF,TGTGCCAGCAGTTTACTTAGCGGGGGTACCGGGGAGCTGTTTTTT
NA,TRBJ2-1,TRBD2,TRBV11-3,CASSLGGLAGENEQFF,TGTGCCAGCAGCTTAGGGGGACTAGCGGGAGAAAATGAGCAGTTCTTC
NA,TRBJ2-1,TRBD2,TRBV5-4,CASSFAGGSYNEQFF,TGTGCCAGCAGTTTTGCGGGAGGTTCCTACAATGAGCAGTTCTTC
NA,TRBJ1-2,NA,TRBV11-2,CASSLLGQANGYTF,TGTGCCAGCAGCCTCCTCGGGCAGGCAAATGGCTACACCTTC
NA,TRBJ2-1,TRBD2,TRBV5-4,CASSRDASGVYNEQFF,TGTGCCAGCAGCAGAGACGCTAGCGGGGTCTACAATGAGCAGTTCTTC
NA,TRBJ1-3,NA,TRBV6-6,CASSPSGKGRSSGNTIYF,TGTGCCAGCAGTCCCTCCGGGAAAGGGAGATCGTCCGGAAACACCATATATTTT
NA,TRBJ2-2,NA,TRBV30,CAWRGRTTGELFF,TGTGCCTGGAGGGGCAGAACCACCGGGGAGCTGTTTTTT
once,TRBJ1-5,NA,TRBV19,CASSITGNLVFPQHF,TGTGCCAGTTCTATCACCGGGAACCTCGTCTTCCCCCAGCATTTT
NA,TRBJ2-2,TRBD1,TRBV11-3,CASSWTGTANTGELFF,TGTGCCAGCAGCTGGACCGGGACAGCGAACACCGGGGAGCTGTTTTTT
few,TRBJ1-6,NA,TRBV7-9,CASSLTGTSGGSPLHF,TGTGCCAGCAGCCTTACCGGGACTTCAGGCGGTTCACCCCTCCACTTT
NA,TRBJ2-5,TRBD2,TRBV4-2,CASSQDSGLAGGGGTQYF,TGTGCCAGCAGCCAAGATTCCGGACTAGCGGGAGGGGGAGGGACCCAGTACTTC
few,TRBJ2-2,NA,TRBV5-6,CASSFGAGSDTGELFF,TGTGCCAGCAGCTTTGGGGCGGGAAGTGACACCGGGGAGCTGTTTTTT
NA,TRBJ2-5,TRBD2,TRBV7-6,CASSHGTSGYQETQYF,TGTGCCAGCAGCCACGGGACTAGCGGCTACCAAGAGACCCAGTACTTC
NA,TRBJ2-7,TRBD1,TRBV15,CATSRGQGAYEQYF,TGTGCCACCAGCAGAGGACAGGGGGCCTACGAGCAGTACTTC
NA,TRBJ2-7,NA,TRBV7-9,CASSFIAGTALYEQYF,TGTGCCAGCAGCTTCATTGCCGGGACTGCGCTCTACGAGCAGTACTTC
NA,TRBJ1-6,NA,TRBV2,CASSELGPRNNSPLHF,TGTGCCAGCAGTGAACTGGGCCCCAGGAATAATTCACCCCTCCACTTT
NA,TRBJ1-2,NA,TRBV2,CASRTEYGYTF,TGTGCCAGCAGGACAGAGTATGGCTACACCTTC
NA,TRBJ2-2,NA,TRBV18,CASSYTKNTGELFF,TGTGCCAGCTCATATACTAAGAACACCGGGGAGCTGTTTTTT
NA,TRBJ2-2,TRBD2,TRBV5-1,CASSSTSGGTGELFF,TGCGCCAGCAGCTCGACTAGCGGGGGAACCGGGGAGCTGTTTTTT
NA,TRBJ2-3,TRBD1,TRBV7-2,CASSPDRGRTDTQYF,TGTGCCAGCAGCCCCGACAGGGGGCGCACAGATACGCAGTATTTT
NA,TRBJ2-1,NA,TRBV7-2,CASSLSGGSSYNEQFF,TGTGCCAGCAGCTTATCCGGCGGGTCTAGCTACAATGAGCAGTTCTTC
NA,TRBJ2-1,NA,TRBV5-1,CASSINGGAYNEQFF,TGCGCCAGCAGCATCAACGGCGGGGCTTACAATGAGCAGTTCTTC
NA,TRBJ1-4,NA,TRBV5-1,CASSLGQLIATNEKLFF,TGCGCCAGCAGCTTGGGACAGCTGATAGCAACTAATGAAAAACTGTTTTTT
NA,TRBJ1-5,NA,TRBV15,CATSRDSGPNQPQHF,TGTGCCACCAGCAGAGATTCCGGACCAAATCAGCCCCAGCATTTT
NA,TRBJ2-7,NA,TRBV28,CASSPQWARYEQYF,TGTGCCAGCAGCCCTCAGTGGGCCCGTTACGAGCAGTACTTC
once,TRBJ2-1,NA,TRBV11-2,CASNRQRVYNEQFF,TGTGCCAGCAATCGCCAGAGGGTCTACAATGAGCAGTTCTTC
NA,TRBJ1-4,TRBD1,TRBV2,CASSGDRVANEKLFF,TGTGCCAGCAGTGGGGACAGGGTTGCTAATGAAAAACTGTTTTTT
few,TRBJ1-1,NA,TRBV7-2,CASSLTMMNTEAFF,TGTGCCAGCAGCTTGACAATGATGAACACTGAAGCTTTCTTT
NA,TRBJ2-7,NA,TRBV3-1/TRBV3-2,CASSQEYPNSYEQYF,TGTGCCAGCAGCCAAGAATACCCGAACTCCTACGAGCAGTACTTC